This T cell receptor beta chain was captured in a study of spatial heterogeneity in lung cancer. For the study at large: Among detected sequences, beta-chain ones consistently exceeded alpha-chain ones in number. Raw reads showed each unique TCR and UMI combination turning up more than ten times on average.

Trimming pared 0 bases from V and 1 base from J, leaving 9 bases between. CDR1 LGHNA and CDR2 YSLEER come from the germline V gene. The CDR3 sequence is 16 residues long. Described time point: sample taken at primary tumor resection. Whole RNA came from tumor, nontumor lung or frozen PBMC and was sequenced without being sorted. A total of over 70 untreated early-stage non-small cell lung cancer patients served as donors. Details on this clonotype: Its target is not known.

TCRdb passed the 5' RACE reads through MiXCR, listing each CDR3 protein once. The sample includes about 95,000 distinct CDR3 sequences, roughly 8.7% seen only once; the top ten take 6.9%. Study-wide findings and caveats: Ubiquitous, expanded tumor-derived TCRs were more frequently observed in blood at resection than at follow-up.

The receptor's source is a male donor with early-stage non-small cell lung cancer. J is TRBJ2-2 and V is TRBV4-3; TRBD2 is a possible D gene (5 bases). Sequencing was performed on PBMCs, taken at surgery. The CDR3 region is CASSQEPSGNTGELFF. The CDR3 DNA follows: TGCGCCAGCAGCCAAGAACCCAGCGGGAACACCGGGGAGCTGTTTTTT.